This T cell receptor beta chain was sequenced for a study of cytomegalovirus exposure and HLA in healthy donors. In the study overall: About 79% of some 390 genotyped donors fell in the Caucasian-associated ancestry cluster.

Amplification used 60 Vbeta primers and 13 Jbeta primers. Repertoires were generated with immunoSEQ multiplex PCR, while TCRdb's copy carries only in-frame clones and drops some. The sample yields about 170,000 clones, around 80% seen once. Details on this clone: What it binds is not known.

V lost 4 bases, J lost 4 bases, and 3 bases stayed unmatched. CDR3 length: 15 residues. The V gene's germline CDR1 is KGHSH and CDR2 LQKENI. Study results and limitations: In vitro assays verified that three CMV-associated chains recognized CMV antigens specifically.

The rearrangement uses TRBV18 and TRBJ2-7; 14 bases line up with TRBD2. The sequenced sample consisted of PBMCs. This clonotype was sampled from a male donor in good health and CMV-seronegative. The CDR3 sequence: CASSLRLAGGYEQYF. The CDR3 nucleotides are TGTGCCAGCTCACTAAGACTAGCGGGAGGGTACGAGCAGTACTTC.